This TCR beta chain was recovered during a study of shared clonotypes between healthy human individuals. The table came from immunoSEQ multiplex PCR; TCRdb's copy has only in-frame clones and leaves some out. In the table there are millions of clones, more than 80% of which are singletons. As concerns this clone: Its antigen is still unknown.

The CDR3 runs 18 residues. The germline CDR1 and CDR2 sequences are SGHRS and YFSETQ. The germline V and J ends were trimmed by 3 bases and 0 bases, with 22 bases remaining between them. Findings and limits, study-wide: Memory subsets had estimated richness that was generally smaller than that of naive subsets.

The TCR sequence derives from a young man in good health. The chain links TRBV5-1 to TRBJ2-7, with D maybe TRBD1 (5 bases). The specimen was naive CD4+ T cells sorted from blood. Described subset: CD45RA+ positively selected. CDR3 nucleotides: TGCGCCAGCAGCTCCAGGGTCTCGTCGGTGTCATTCTCCTACGAGCAGTACTTC. Amino acids: CASSSRVSSVSFSYEQYF.